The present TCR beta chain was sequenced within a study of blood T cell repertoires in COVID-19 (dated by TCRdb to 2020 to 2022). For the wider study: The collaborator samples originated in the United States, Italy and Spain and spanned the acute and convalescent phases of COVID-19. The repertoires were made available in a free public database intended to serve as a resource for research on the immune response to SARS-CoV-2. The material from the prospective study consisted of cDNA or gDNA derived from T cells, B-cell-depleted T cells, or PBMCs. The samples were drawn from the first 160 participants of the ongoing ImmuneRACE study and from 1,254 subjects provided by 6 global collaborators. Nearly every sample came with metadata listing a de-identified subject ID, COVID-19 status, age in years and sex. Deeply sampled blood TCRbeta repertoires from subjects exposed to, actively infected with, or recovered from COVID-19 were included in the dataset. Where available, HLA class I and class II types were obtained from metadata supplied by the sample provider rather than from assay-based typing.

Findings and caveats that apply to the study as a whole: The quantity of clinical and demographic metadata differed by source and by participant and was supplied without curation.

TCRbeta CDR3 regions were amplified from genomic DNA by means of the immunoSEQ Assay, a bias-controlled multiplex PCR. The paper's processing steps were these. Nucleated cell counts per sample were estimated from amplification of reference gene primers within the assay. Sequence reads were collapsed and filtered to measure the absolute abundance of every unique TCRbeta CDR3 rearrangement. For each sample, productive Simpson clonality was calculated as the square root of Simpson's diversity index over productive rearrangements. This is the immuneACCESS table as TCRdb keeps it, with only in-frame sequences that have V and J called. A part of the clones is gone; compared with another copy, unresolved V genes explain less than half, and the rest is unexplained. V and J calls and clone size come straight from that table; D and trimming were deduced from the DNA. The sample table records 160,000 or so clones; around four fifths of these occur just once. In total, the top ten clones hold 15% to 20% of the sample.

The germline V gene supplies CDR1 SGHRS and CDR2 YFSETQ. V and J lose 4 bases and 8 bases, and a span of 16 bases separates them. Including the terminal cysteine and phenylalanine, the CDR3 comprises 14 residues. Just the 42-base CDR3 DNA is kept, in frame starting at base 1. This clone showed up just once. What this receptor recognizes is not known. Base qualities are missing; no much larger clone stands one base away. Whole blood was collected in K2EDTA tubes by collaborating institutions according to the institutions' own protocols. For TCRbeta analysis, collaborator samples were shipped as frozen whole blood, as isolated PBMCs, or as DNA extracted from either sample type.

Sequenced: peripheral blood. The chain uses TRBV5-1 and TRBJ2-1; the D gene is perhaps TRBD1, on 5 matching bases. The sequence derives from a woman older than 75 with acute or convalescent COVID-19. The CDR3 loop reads CASSTGHGFDEQFF. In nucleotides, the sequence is TGCGCCAGCAGCACCGGACATGGGTTCGATGAGCAGTTCTTC.